The source of this T cell receptor beta chain is a study of blood T cells in healthy people across ages. Worth noting for this clonotype: What it binds is not known.

Regarding the study as a whole: A conclusive naive versus antigen-experienced comparison was prevented by the unsorted PBMCs.

The CDR3 spans 13 residues. Germline V gives CDR1 SGHVS, CDR2 FQNEAQ. V lost 0 bases and J lost 10, with 7 bases in between. Isolated per sample were at least 6 million PBMCs. The authors ran a second PCR of about 7 to 12 cycles using a sample-barcoded 5' primer and a J-beta primer mix. At least 2.5 million CDR3-containing paired-end reads were obtained per sample. MiXCR, applied by TCRdb to the 5' RACE reads, yields one record per CDR3 protein. The sample includes about a million distinct CDR3 sequences, 35% to 40% seen only once; the top ten take around 13%. The sample taken for sequencing was blood. The V gene is TRBV7-8, the J gene TRBJ1-6; D gene ambiguous. The receptor's source is a man between 18 and 35 years old in good health. The CDR3 sequence: CASSLAGKSPLHF. CDR3 nucleotide sequence: TGTGCCAGCAGCTTAGCTGGGAAATCACCCCTCCACTTT. The full variable domain, completed using reference TRBV7-8 and TRBJ1-6, is GAGVSQSPRYKVAKRGQDVALRCDPISGHVSLFWYQQALGQGPEFLTYFQNEAQLDKSGLPSDRFFAERPEGSVSTLKIQRTQQEDSAVYLCASSLAGKSPLHFGNGTRLTVT.